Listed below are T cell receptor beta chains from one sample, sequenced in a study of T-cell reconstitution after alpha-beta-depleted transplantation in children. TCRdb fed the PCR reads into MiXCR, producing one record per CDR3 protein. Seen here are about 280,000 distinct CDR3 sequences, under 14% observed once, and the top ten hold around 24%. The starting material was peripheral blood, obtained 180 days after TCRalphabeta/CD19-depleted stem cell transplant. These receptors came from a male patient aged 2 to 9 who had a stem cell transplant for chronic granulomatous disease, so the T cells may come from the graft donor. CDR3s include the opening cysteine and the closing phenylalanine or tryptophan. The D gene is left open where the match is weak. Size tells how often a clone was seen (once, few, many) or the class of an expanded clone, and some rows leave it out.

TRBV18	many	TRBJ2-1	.	CASSPLWVGRGDNEQFF	TGTGCCAGCTCACCACTCTGGGTTGGCAGGGGTGACAATGAGCAGTTCTTC
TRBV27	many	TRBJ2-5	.	CASSLANQETQYF	TGTGCCAGCAGCTTAGCGAACCAAGAGACCCAGTACTTC
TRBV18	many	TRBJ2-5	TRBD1	CASSPTGVGETQYF	TGTGCCAGCTCACCAACAGGGGTGGGAGAGACCCAGTACTTC
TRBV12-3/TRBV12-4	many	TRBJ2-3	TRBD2	CASSTRLAGFGDTQYF	TGTGCCAGCAGCACCCGACTAGCGGGATTTGGAGATACGCAGTATTTT
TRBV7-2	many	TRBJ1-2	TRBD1	CASSRRDRGHYGYTF	TGTGCCAGCAGCCGCAGGGACAGGGGGCACTATGGCTACACCTTC
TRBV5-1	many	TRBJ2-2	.	CASRSAPRDTGELFF	TGCGCCAGCCGGTCAGCCCCTAGGGACACCGGGGAGCTGTTTTTT
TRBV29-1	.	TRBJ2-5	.	CSVEALGKTETQYF	TGCAGCGTTGAAGCGTTGGGCAAGACAGAGACCCAGTACTTC
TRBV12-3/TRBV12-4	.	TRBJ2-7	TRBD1	CASSPRTGRSGEQYF	TGTGCCAGCAGTCCGCGGACAGGGCGATCGGGCGAGCAGTACTTC
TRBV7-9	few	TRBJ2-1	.	CAIRGRGGYNEQFF	TGTGCCATCAGAGGGAGAGGGGGATACAATGAGCAGTTCTTC
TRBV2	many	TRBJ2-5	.	CASSGGVQETQYF	TGTGCCAGCAGTGGGGGGGTCCAAGAGACCCAGTACTTC
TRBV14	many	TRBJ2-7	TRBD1	CASSQGRTGEQYF	TGTGCCAGCAGCCAAGGCCGGACAGGCGAGCAGTACTTC
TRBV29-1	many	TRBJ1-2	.	CSVEAGSGYTF	TGCAGCGTTGAGGCAGGTAGCGGCTACACCTTC
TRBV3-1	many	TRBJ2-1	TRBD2	CASSQSWLAGGNNEQFF	TGTGCCAGCAGCCAATCCTGGCTAGCGGGAGGAAACAATGAGCAGTTCTTC
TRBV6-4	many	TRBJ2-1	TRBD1	CASSDRDSNEQFF	TGTGCCAGCAGTGACCGGGACAGCAATGAGCAGTTCTTC
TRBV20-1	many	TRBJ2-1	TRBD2	CSAPPPGLVTEQFF	TGCAGTGCCCCCCCCCCGGGACTAGTCACTGAGCAGTTCTTC
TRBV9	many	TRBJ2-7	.	CASSVAWQDNYEQYF	TGTGCCAGCAGCGTAGCATGGCAGGACAACTACGAGCAGTACTTC
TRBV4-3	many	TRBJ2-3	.	CASSQVIRLGAWVTQYF	TGCGCCAGCAGCCAAGTGATTAGACTGGGGGCTTGGGTTACGCAGTATTTT
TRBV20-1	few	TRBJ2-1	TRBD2	CSALSRRGGSNEQFF	TGCAGTGCCCTAAGCAGGCGGGGGGGAAGTAATGAGCAGTTCTTC
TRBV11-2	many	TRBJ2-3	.	CASSFFPGAGYTQYF	TGTGCCAGCAGCTTCTTCCCCGGGGCAGGGTATACGCAGTATTTT
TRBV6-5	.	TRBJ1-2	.	CASSLDRTRGYGYTF	TGTGCCAGCAGTTTAGACAGAACCCGCGGTTATGGCTACACCTTC
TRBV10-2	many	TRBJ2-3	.	CASSVLSTDTQYF	TGCGCCAGCAGTGTGTTGAGCACAGATACGCAGTATTTT
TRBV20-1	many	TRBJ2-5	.	CSARDWRQGGQETQYF	TGCAGTGCTAGAGATTGGCGACAGGGAGGCCAAGAGACCCAGTACTTC
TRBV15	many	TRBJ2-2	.	CATSRVDMDTGELFF	TGTGCCACCAGCAGAGTCGACATGGACACCGGGGAGCTGTTTTTT
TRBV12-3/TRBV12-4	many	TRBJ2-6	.	CASSLRGTGANVLTF	TGTGCCAGCAGCTTAAGGGGTACTGGGGCCAACGTCCTGACTTTC
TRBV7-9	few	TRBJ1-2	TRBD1	CASSLQGAPVYGYTF	TGTGCCAGCAGCCTACAGGGGGCGCCTGTCTATGGCTACACCTTC
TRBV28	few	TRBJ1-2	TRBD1	CASSTGTGSLGYPF	TGTGCCAGCAGTACCGGGACAGGGTCATTAGGCTACCCCTTC
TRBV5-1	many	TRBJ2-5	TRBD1	CASSLLTGEETQYF	TGCGCCAGCAGCTTGTTAACAGGGGAAGAGACCCAGTACTTC
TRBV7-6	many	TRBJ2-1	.	CASSPTNYNEQFF	TGTGCCAGCAGCCCCACAAATTACAATGAGCAGTTCTTC
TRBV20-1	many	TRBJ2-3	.	CSAAGVLHTDTQYF	TGCAGTGCTGCAGGGGTCCTACACACAGATACGCAGTATTTT
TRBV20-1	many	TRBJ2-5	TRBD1	CSATGDRGVETQYF	TGCAGTGCGACTGGGGACAGGGGGGTGGAGACCCAGTACTTC
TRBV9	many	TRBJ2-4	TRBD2	CASSVGLAGEFGHIQYF	TGTGCCAGCAGCGTAGGGCTAGCGGGGGAATTCGGGCACATTCAGTACTTC
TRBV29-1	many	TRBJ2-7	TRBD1	CSVGDSSYEQYF	TGCAGCGTTGGGGACAGCTCCTACGAGCAGTACTTC
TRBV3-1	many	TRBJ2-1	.	CASSRTGEQFF	TGTGCCAGCAGCCGGACTGGTGAGCAGTTCTTC
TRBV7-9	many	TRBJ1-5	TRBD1	CASSLGTGGNQPQHF	TGTGCCAGCAGCTTAGGGACAGGGGGTAATCAGCCCCAGCATTTT
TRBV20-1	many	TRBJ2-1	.	CSARDGRLGSYNEQFF	TGCAGTGCTAGAGATGGCAGGTTAGGGTCCTACAATGAGCAGTTCTTC
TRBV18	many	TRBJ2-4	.	CASSLLEGNKNIQYF	TGTGCCAGCTCACTCCTGGAGGGGAACAAAAACATTCAGTACTTC
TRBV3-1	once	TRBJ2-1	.	CASSHRGGVKGNEQLF	TGTGCCAGCAGCCACAGGGGAGGGGTGAAGGGGAATGAGCAGCTCTTC
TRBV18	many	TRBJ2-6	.	CASSPGGPGANVLTF	TGTGCCAGCTCACCGGGGGGTCCTGGGGCCAACGTCCTGACTTTC
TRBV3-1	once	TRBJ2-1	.	CASCQERAGSQYNEQFF	TGTGCCAGCTGCCAAGAAAGAGCAGGGTCCCAGTACAATGAGCAGTTCTTC
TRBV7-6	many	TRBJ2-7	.	CASSFGNSYEQYF	TGTGCCAGCAGCTTTGGCAACTCCTACGAGCAGTACTTC
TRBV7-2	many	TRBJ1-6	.	CASSLDRNSPLHF	TGTGCCAGCAGCTTAGATCGGAATTCACCCCTCCACTTT
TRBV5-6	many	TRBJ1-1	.	CASRLGPAGTEAFF	TGTGCCAGCAGACTCGGACCGGCAGGCACTGAAGCTTTCTTT
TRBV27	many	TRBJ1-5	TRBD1	CASSSLDRVGNQPQHF	TGTGCCAGCAGTTCCCTAGACAGGGTTGGGAATCAGCCCCAGCATTTT
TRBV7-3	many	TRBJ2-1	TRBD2	CASSRGLAGAGVDEQFF	TGTGCCAGCAGCCGTGGACTAGCGGGAGCAGGAGTCGATGAGCAGTTCTTC
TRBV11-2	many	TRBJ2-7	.	CASSLLGGGYEQYF	TGTGCCAGCAGCTTACTTGGCGGAGGTTACGAGCAGTACTTC
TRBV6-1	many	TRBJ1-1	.	CASSHRLKNTEAFF	TGTGCCAGCAGTCACAGGCTTAAGAACACTGAAGCTTTCTTT
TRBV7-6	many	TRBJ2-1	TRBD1	CASSLRSRTGGDEQFF	TGTGCCAGCAGCTTAAGGTCCCGGACAGGAGGCGATGAGCAGTTCTTC
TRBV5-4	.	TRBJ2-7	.	CASSLDGTSYEQYF	TGTGCCAGCAGCTTGGATGGGACCTCCTACGAGCAGTACTTC
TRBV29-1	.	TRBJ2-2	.	CSVEEGARNTGELFF	TGCAGCGTTGAAGAGGGGGCGCGGAACACCGGGGAGCTGTTTTTT
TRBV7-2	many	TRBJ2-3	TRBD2	CASSFLAAFTDTQYF	TGTGCCAGCAGCTTCCTAGCGGCGTTCACAGATACGCAGTATTTT
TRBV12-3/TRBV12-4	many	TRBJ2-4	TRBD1	CASSLIGTGKQNIQYF	TGTGCCAGCAGTTTAATCGGGACAGGGAAGCAAAACATTCAGTACTTC
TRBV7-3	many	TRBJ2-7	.	CASCTKTTFYEQYF	TGTGCCAGCTGTACGAAGACGACCTTCTACGAGCAGTACTTC
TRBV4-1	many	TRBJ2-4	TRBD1	CASSQVRTGGMIAKNIQYF	TGCGCCAGCAGCCAAGTTCGGACAGGGGGGATGATAGCCAAAAACATTCAGTACTTC
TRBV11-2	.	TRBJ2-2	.	CASSIRDQLFGGELFF	TGTGCCAGCAGCATCAGGGACCAGCTTTTTGGCGGGGAGCTGTTTTTT
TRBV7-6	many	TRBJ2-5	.	CASSSGLETQYF	TGTGCCAGCAGCTCCGGCCTGGAGACCCAGTACTTC
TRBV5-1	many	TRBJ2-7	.	CASSSRPRQDAAHEQYF	TGCGCCAGCAGCTCACGACCCCGACAAGACGCCGCCCACGAGCAGTACTTC
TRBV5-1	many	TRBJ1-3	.	CASSLEGLRGNTIYF	TGCGCCAGCAGCTTGGAGGGCCTGCGAGGAAACACCATATATTTT
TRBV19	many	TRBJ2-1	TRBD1	CASTSRGEQFF	TGTGCCAGTACTAGCAGGGGGGAGCAGTTCTTC
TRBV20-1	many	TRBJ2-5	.	CSAPDSLQETQYF	TGCAGTGCTCCCGACAGTCTCCAAGAGACCCAGTACTTC